These 23 T cell receptor beta chains share one sample of origin, sequenced in a study of blood T cells in healthy people across ages. Primers used in a second PCR of about 7 to 12 cycles were a sample-barcoded 5' primer and a J-beta primer mix. MiXCR, run by TCRdb on the 5' RACE reads, gives a single entry per CDR3 protein. The table has fewer than 1.5 million distinct CDR3 sequences, around 42% seen once. What was sequenced was blood. These receptors all come from a young woman in good health.

This clonotype showed up just a few times. V and J are TRBV21-1 and TRBJ2-5; the table's D call, TRBD2, has no DNA check behind it. TRBV21-1 is classified as a pseudogene. The CDR3 runs 16 residues. The CDR3 nucleotides are TGTGCCAGCAGCAAAGAACTAGCGGGAGGGAGGGAGACCCAGTACTTC. Residues: CASSKELAGGRETQYF.

Concerning this clonotype: Compared with germline, one end of the junction differs, possibly owing to a read error. The V and J genes are TRBV12-3 or TRBV12-4 and TRBJ2-7, with a tentative D call TRBD2 (6 bases). The CDR3 is 15 amino acids. CDR3: CTSSLGGSLSYEQYF. The DNA for the CDR3 is TGTACCAGCAGTTTGGGGGGTTCCCTCTCCTACGAGCAGTACTTC.

The chain uses TRBV5-6 and TRBJ1-6; unclear D gene. CDR1 and CDR2 from the germline V gene are SGHDT and YYEEEE. This CDR3 comprises 14 residues. Trimming took off 2 bases at V and 3 bases at J, with 6 bases between the two ends. Here the CDR3 reads CASSFGDYNSPLHF. The CDR3 DNA sequence: TGTGCCAGCAGCTTCGGGGACTATAATTCACCCCTCCACTTT.

The V call is TRBV24-1, the J call TRBJ2-7; D not certain. CDR3 size: 11 residues. Germline V gene sequence: CDR1 KGHDR, CDR2 SFDVKD. Trimming removed 5 bases from V and 7 bases from J, with 8 bases in between. The CDR3 DNA is TGTGCCACCAGTGGTAACAATGAGCAGTACTTC. Protein product: CATSGNNEQYF.

This chain connects TRBV7-9 to TRBJ2-1; D may be TRBD2 (6 bases). CDR1 SEHNR and CDR2 FQNEAQ come from the germline V gene (reference sequence). V was cut by 3 bases and J by 8 bases, with 11 bases left in between. This CDR3 has 13 residues. Written as DNA, the CDR3 is TGTGCCAGCAGCTTGGAGGGGAGTGATGAGCAGTTCTTC. Protein product: CASSLEGSDEQFF.

V gene TRBV24-1 combines with J gene TRBJ1-2; no clear D gene. V was pared by 3 bases and J by 8 bases, with 12 bases between. Germline lookup yields CDR1 KGHDR and CDR2 SFDVKD. The CDR3 sequence is 13 residues long. The CDR3 DNA is TGTGCCACCAGTGATCGGCCTCTGAGAGGCTACACCTTC. Translating gives CATSDRPLRGYTF.

In its sample, this clonotype was seen a few times. This chain connects TRBV12-3 or TRBV12-4 to TRBJ1-2; possibly TRBD1 for D (5 bases). The CDR3 is 16 amino acids. With 3 bases removed from V and 3 bases from J, the gap between germline ends came to 17 bases. This CDR3 is CASSFWGAGSHYGYTF. CDR3 bases: TGTGCCAGCAGTTTCTGGGGCGCAGGTTCTCACTATGGCTACACCTTC.

The CDR3 here is CASSQGTVSTDTQYF. For the CDR3, the DNA is TGTGCCAGCAGTCAGGGCACAGTGAGCACAGATACGCAGTATTTT. The rearrangement links TRBV12-3 or TRBV12-4 to TRBJ2-3, with D possibly being TRBD1 (5 bases). This CDR3 contains 15 residues. V lost 5 bases and J 0 bases, leaving 12 bases between the germline ends.

This clonotype was counted at least ten times. V is TRBV29-1 and J is TRBJ2-1, with D possibly matching TRBD1 (6 bases). The CDR3 contains 12 residues. The V and J ends lost 7 bases and 7 bases respectively, with 14 bases between them. CDR1 SQVTM and CDR2 ANQGSEA come from the germline V gene. CDR3 in amino acids: CSAPNRVNEQFF. In DNA, the CDR3 is TGCAGCGCACCCAACAGGGTTAATGAGCAGTTCTTC.

The rearrangement joins TRBV29-1 to TRBJ1-5, with D perhaps TRBD1 (6 bases). Germline lookup yields CDR1 SQVTM and CDR2 ANQGSEA. V shed 4 bases and J shed 4 bases, with 14 bases lying between them. The CDR3 totals 14 residues. The DNA of the CDR3 is TGCAGCGTTGCGGAACAGGGAAATAATCAGCCCCAGCATTTT. This sequence encodes CSVAEQGNNQPQHF.

This sequence joins TRBV29-1 and TRBJ2-1; TRBD1 aligns across 12 bases. The germline V gene encodes CDR1 SQVTM and CDR2 ANQGSEA. The CDR3 runs to 12 residues. This chain's CDR3 is CSGRDRGLEQFF. The CDR3 DNA follows: TGCAGTGGCCGGGACAGGGGGCTCGAGCAGTTCTTC.

The chain uses TRBV6-1 and TRBJ2-3, with D perhaps being TRBD1 or TRBD2 (5 bases each). Germline V gives CDR1 MNHNS, CDR2 SASEGT. The CDR3 sequence is 14 residues long. V was pared by 3 bases and J by 2 bases, with 9 bases between. Here the CDR3 reads CASSDGTFTDTQYF. Here the CDR3 DNA reads TGTGCCAGCAGTGATGGGACGTTCACAGATACGCAGTATTTT.

V and J are TRBV6-5 and TRBJ2-1, with 10 bases matching TRBD2. This CDR3 has 14 residues. J gave up 8 bases and V 6 bases, and 7 bases lay outside the gene matches. The germline gives CDR1 MNHEY, CDR2 SVGAGI. CDR3 in amino acids: CASSSGLAVDEQFF. The CDR3, as DNA: TGTGCCAGCAGCTCCGGACTAGCGGTGGATGAGCAGTTCTTC.

The chain combines TRBV27 with TRBJ2-7; TRBD2 matches 8 bases. Germline CDR1 reads MNHEY; CDR2 reads SMNVEV (reference sequence). Trimming removed 3 bases from V and 4 bases from J; junction bases left unmatched: 8. The CDR3 has 15 residues. The chain's CDR3 is CASSLGSGRAYEQYF. DNA of the CDR3: TGTGCCAGCAGTTTGGGGAGCGGGAGAGCGTACGAGCAGTACTTC.

This rearrangement joins TRBV4-1 to TRBJ2-7; 9 bases map to TRBD2. V was pared by 5 bases and J by 3 bases, with 8 bases of the junction left unmatched. The CDR3 extends over 15 amino acids. Germline V lookup: CDR1 MGHRA, CDR2 YSYEKL. The CDR3 loop is CASSFPLAGFYEQYF. In nucleotides, the CDR3 is TGCGCCAGCAGCTTCCCCCTAGCGGGGTTCTACGAGCAGTACTTC.

This clonotype was observed a few times. The chain has TRBV10-3 and TRBJ2-1; TRBD2 agrees at 15 bases. After removal of 6 bases from V and 0 bases from J, the junction contained 3 bases not matched to a gene. CDR1 ENHRY and CDR2 SYGVKD come from the germline V gene. CDR3 length equals 17 residues. The CDR3 loop reads CAISRTSGGASYNEQFF. The DNA of the CDR3 is TGTGCCATCAGCAGGACTAGCGGGGGGGCCTCCTACAATGAGCAGTTCTTC.

This clonotype was seen a handful of times. The rearrangement uses TRBV5-1 and TRBJ1-2; 9 bases match TRBD1. Germline V gene sequence: CDR1 SGHRS, CDR2 YFSETQ. This CDR3 region has 14 residues. Trimming took 4 bases from V and 6 from J; bases not matched to a gene: 7. CDR3 sequence reads: CASSADRGIHGYTF. The DNA of the CDR3 is TGCGCCAGCAGCGCCGACAGGGGGATACATGGCTACACCTTC.

The rearrangement links TRBV9 to TRBJ2-1, with 12 bases lining up with TRBD2. Germline CDR1 SGDLS, CDR2 YYNGEE. The CDR3 is 20 amino acids. V lost 6 bases, J lost 1 base, and 17 bases stayed unmatched. The CDR3 reads CASIFGLAGYLLESYNEQFF. As DNA, the CDR3 is TGTGCCAGCATCTTCGGACTAGCGGGATATTTGTTGGAATCCTACAATGAGCAGTTCTTC.

In this sample, this clonotype turned up a few times. The rearrangement uses TRBV10-3 and TRBJ1-4; perhaps TRBD1 as D (6 bases). Trimming took 4 bases from V and 5 from J, leaving 8 bases between them. CDR1 is ENHRY, CDR2 SYGVKD, per germline. The CDR3 spans 13 residues. The CDR3 region is CAISATGNEKLFF. The CDR3, as DNA: TGTGCCATCAGTGCAACAGGGAATGAAAAACTGTTTTTT.

The chain uses TRBV3-1 and TRBJ2-5; the match to TRBD2 covers 7 bases. Germline loops: CDR1 LGHDT, CDR2 YNNKEL (reference sequence). This CDR3 contains 14 residues. With V trimmed by 5 bases and J by 3 bases, 6 bases remained unmatched. DNA for the CDR3: TGTGCCAGCAGCTCCGGGGGGAACGAAGAGACCCAGTACTTC. Translating it yields CASSSGGNEETQYF.

Only one count was recorded for this clonotype. The V gene is TRBV2, the J gene TRBJ2-1; D is possibly TRBD2 (5 bases). Between the trimmed V and J ends, which lost 2 bases and 3 bases, there was a span of 8 bases. This CDR3 comprises 14 residues. Germline values: CDR1 SNHLY, CDR2 FYNNEI. The DNA for the CDR3 is TGTGCCAGCAGTGAATTCGGGGACTACAATGAGCAGTTCTTC. Translated, it gives CASSEFGDYNEQFF.

V and J are TRBV20-1 and TRBJ2-1, with D perhaps matching TRBD2 (6 bases). CDR1 DFQATT and CDR2 SNEGSKA come from the germline V gene (reference sequence). The CDR3 length is 11 residues. Trimming took off 6 bases at V and 8 bases at J, with 11 bases between the two ends. The CDR3 spells CSASASDEQFF. The CDR3, as DNA: TGCAGTGCCTCCGCTAGCGATGAGCAGTTCTTC.

This clonotype was seen only once. The chain is built from TRBV27 and TRBJ2-5; TRBD2 might be the D (6 bases). Trimming cost V 9 bases and J 11 bases, with 28 bases left between them. The germline gives CDR1 MNHEY, CDR2 SMNVEV (reference sequence). The CDR3 is 15 residues long. The CDR3 here is CASRGMGGNDNEQYF. The DNA for the CDR3 is TGTGCCAGTCGGGGAATGGGCGGGAACGACAATGAGCAGTACTTC.